This TCR beta chain was retrieved from a study of cytomegalovirus exposure and HLA in healthy donors. Per germline, CDR1 GTSNPN and CDR2 SVGIG (reference sequence). This CDR3 is 12 amino acids long. V was cut by 2 bases and J by 6 bases, with 11 bases left in between. 13 Jbeta primers and 60 Vbeta primers were used for the PCR. The repertoire was sequenced with immunoSEQ multiplex PCR; TCRdb's copy has only in-frame clones and lacks some. The sample carries 150,000 to 200,000 clones, roughly 79% recorded once. The TCR sequence derives from a male donor in good health and CMV-seropositive. This chain connects TRBV30 to TRBJ2-7; no firm D call. The sequencing input was PBMCs. The DNA of the CDR3 is TGTGCCTGGAGTTCTAACCGCGGCGAGCAGTACTTC. Protein product: CAWSSNRGEQYF. The full variable domain, completed using reference TRBV30 and TRBJ2-7, is SQTIHQWPATLVQPVGSPLSLECTVEGTSNPNLYWYRQAAGRGLQLLFYSVGIGQISSEVPQNLSASRPQDRQFILSSKKLLLSDSGFYLCAWSSNRGEQYFGPGTRLTVT.